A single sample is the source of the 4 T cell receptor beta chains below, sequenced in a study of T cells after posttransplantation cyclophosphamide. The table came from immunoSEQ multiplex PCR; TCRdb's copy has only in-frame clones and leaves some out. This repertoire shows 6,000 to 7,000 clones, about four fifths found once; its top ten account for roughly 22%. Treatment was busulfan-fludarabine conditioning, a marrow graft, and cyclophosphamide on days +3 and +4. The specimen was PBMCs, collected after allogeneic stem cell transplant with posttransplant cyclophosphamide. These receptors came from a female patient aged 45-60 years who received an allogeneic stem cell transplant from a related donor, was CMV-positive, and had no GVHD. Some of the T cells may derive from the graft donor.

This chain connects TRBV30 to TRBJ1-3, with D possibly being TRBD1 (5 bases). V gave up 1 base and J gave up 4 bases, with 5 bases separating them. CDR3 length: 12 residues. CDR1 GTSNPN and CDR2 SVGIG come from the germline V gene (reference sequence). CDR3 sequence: CAWSGQGNTIYF. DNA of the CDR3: TGTGCCTGGAGTGGACAGGGAAACACCATATATTTT.

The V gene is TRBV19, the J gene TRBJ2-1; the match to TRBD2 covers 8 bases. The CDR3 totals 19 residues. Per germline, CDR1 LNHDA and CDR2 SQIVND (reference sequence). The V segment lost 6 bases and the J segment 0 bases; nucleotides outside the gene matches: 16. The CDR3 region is CASRPIGGGTWSSYNEQFF. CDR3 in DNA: TGTGCCAGTAGGCCGATTGGCGGGGGGACCTGGAGCTCCTACAATGAGCAGTTCTTC.

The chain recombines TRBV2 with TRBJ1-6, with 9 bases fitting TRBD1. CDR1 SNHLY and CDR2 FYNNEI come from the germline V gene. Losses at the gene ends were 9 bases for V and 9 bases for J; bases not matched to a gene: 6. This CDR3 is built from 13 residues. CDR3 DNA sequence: TGTGCCAGTACCGGGGACAGGGTTTCACCCCTCCACTTT. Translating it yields CASTGDRVSPLHF.

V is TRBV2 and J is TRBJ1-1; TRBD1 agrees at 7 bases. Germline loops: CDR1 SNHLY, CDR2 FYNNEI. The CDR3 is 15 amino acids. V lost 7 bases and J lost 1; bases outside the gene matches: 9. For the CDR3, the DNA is TGTGCCAGCAAGCCCCCGGGACAGAAGAACACTGAAGCTTTCTTT. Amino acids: CASKPPGQKNTEAFF.